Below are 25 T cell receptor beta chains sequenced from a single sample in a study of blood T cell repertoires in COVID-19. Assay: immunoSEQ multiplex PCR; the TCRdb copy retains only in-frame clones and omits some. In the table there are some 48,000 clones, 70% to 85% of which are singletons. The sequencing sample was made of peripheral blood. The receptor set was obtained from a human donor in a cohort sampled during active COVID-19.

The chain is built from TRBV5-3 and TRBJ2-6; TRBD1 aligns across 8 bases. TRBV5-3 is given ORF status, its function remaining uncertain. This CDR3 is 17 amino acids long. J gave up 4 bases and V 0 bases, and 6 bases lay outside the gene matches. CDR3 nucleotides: TGTGCCAGAAGCTTGGAAGACAGGGGTTGCGGGGCCAACGTCCTGACTTTC. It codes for CARSLEDRGCGANVLTF.

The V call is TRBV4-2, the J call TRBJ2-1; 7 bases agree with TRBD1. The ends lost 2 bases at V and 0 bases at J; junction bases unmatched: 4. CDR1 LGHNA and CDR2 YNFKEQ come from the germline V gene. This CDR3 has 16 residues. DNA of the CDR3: TGTGCCAGCAGCCAAACCGGGACAGACTCCTACAATGAGCAGTTCTTC. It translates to CASSQTGTDSYNEQFF.

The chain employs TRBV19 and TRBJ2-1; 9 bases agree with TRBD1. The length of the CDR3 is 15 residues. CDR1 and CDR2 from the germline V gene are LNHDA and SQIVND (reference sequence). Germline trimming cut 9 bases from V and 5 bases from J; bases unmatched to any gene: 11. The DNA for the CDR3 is TGTGCCAGCCACAGGGGGCGAGGTACCCACAATGAGCAGTTCTTC. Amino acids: CASHRGRGTHNEQFF.

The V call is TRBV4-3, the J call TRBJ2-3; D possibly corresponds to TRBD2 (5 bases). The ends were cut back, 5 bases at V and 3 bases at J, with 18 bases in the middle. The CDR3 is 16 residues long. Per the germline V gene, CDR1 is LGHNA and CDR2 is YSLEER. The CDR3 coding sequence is TGCGCCAGCAGCGCCGGCCACGGGGTGGGAACAGATACGCAGTATTTT. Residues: CASSAGHGVGTDTQYF.

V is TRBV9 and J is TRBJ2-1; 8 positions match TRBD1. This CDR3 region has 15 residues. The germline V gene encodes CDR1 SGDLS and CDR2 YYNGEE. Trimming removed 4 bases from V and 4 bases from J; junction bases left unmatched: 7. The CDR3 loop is CASSPRDRSYNEQFF. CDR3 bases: TGTGCCAGCAGCCCCCGGGACAGGTCTTACAATGAGCAGTTCTTC.

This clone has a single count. The CDR3 sequence is CASSESGQAQGGYTF. In nucleotides, the CDR3 is TGTGCCAGCAGTGAAAGCGGACAGGCCCAGGGGGGCTACACCTTC. This chain connects TRBV2 to TRBJ1-2; the match to TRBD1 covers 7 bases. This CDR3 is 15 amino acids long. V was clipped by 2 bases and J by 8 bases; unmatched bases: 11. The V gene's germline CDR1 is SNHLY and CDR2 FYNNEI. Full variable domain (remainder filled in from reference TRBV2 and TRBJ1-2): EPEVTQTPSHQVTQMGQEVILRCVPISNHLYFYWYRQILGQKVEFLVSFYNNEISEKSEIFDDQFSVERPDGSNFTLKIRSTKLEDSAMYFCASSESGQAQGGYTFGSGTRLTVV.

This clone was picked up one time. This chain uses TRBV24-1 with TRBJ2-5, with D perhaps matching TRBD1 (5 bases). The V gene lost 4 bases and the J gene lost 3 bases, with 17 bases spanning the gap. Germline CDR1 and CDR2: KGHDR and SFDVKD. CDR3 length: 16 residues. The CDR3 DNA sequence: TGTGCCACCAGTGACCTCGACAGACTCCTGGAAGAGACCCAGTACTTC. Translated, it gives CATSDLDRLLEETQYF.

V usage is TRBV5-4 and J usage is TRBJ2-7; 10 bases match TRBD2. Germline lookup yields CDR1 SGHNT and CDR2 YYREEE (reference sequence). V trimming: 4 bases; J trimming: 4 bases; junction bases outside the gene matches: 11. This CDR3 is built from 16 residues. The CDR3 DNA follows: TGTGCCAGCAGCCCGAGGGCTAGCGGGAGTGAGTACGAGCAGTACTTC. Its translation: CASSPRASGSEYEQYF.

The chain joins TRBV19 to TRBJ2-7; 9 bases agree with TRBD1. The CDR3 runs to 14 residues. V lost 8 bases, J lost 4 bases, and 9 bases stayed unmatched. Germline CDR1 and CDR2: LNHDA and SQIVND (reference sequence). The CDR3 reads CASAKGQGVYEQYF. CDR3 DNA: TGTGCCAGTGCCAAGGGACAGGGTGTTTACGAGCAGTACTTC.

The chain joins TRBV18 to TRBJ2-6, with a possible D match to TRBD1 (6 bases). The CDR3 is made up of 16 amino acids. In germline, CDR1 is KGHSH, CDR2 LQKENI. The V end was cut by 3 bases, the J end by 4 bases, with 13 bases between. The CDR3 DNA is TGTGCCAGCTCACCTTACAGGGAATCCGGGGCCAACGTCCTGACTTTC. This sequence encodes CASSPYRESGANVLTF.

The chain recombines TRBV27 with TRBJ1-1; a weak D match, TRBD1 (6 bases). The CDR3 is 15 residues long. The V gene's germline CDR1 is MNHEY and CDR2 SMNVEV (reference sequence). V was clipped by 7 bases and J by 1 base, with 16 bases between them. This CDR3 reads CASKRAGTPNTEAFF. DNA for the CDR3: TGTGCCAGCAAGCGCGCCGGGACACCGAACACTGAAGCTTTCTTT.

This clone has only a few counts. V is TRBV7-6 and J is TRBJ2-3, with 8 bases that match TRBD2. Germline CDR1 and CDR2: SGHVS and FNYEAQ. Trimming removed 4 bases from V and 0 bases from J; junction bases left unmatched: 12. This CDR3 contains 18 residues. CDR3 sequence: CASSSEVSGGPSTDTQYF. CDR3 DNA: TGTGCCAGCAGCTCAGAGGTATCGGGAGGGCCGAGCACAGATACGCAGTATTTT.

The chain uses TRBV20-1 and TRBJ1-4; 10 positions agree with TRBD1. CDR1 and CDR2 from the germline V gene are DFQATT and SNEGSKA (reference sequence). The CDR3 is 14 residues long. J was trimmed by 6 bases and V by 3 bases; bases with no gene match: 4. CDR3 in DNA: TGCAGTGCTAGTGCCGGGACAGGGGATGAAAAACTGTTTTTT. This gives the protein CSASAGTGDEKLFF.

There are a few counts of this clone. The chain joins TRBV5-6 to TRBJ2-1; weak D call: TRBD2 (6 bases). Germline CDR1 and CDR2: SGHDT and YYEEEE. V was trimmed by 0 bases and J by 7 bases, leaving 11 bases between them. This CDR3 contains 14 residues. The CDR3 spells CASSLGGGENEQFF. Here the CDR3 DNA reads TGTGCCAGCAGCTTGGGGGGAGGAGAGAATGAGCAGTTCTTC.

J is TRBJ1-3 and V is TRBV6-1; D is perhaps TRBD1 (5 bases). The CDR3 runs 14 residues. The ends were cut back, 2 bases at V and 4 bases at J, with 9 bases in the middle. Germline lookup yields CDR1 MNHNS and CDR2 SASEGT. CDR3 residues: CASSEIRVGNTIYF. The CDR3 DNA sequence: TGTGCCAGCAGTGAAATCAGGGTGGGAAACACCATATATTTT.

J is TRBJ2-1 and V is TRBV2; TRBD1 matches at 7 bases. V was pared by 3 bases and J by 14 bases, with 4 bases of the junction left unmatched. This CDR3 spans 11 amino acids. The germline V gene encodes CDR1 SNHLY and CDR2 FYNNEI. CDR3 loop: CASSDSTGEFF. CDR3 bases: TGTGCCAGCAGTGACAGTACAGGGGAGTTCTTC.

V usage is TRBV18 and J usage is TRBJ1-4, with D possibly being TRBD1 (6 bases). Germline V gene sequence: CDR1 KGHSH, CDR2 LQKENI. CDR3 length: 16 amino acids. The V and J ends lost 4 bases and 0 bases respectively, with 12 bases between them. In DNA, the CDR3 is TGTGCCAGCTCACAAGGACAGCTTGCAACTAATGAAAAACTGTTTTTT. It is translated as CASSQGQLATNEKLFF.

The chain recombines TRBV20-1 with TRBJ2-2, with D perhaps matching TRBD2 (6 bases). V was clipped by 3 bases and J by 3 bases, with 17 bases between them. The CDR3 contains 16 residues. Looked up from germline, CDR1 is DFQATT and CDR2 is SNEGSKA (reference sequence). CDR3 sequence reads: CSASRLERTYTGELFF. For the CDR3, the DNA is TGCAGTGCTAGTCGACTAGAGCGGACCTACACCGGGGAGCTGTTTTTT.

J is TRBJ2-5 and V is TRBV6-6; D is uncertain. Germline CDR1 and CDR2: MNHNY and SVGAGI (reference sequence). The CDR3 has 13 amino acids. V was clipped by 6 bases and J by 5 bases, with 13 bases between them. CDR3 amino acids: CASSPGSWETQYF. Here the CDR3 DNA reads TGTGCCAGCAGCCCAGGCAGCTGGGAGACCCAGTACTTC.

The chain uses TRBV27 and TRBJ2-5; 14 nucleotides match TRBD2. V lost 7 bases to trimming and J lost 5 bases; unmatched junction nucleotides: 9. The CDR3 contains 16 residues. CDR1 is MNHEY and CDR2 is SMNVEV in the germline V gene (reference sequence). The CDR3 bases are TGTGCCAGCACGGCGGGGGGACTAGCGGGAGTGGAGACCCAGTACTTC. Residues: CASTAGGLAGVETQYF.

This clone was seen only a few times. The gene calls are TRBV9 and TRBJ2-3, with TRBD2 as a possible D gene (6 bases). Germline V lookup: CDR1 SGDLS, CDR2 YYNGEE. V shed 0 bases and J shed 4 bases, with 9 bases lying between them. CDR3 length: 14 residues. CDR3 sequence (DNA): TGTGCCAGCAGCGTAGCAGCGGGTCCAGATACGCAGTATTTT. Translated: CASSVAAGPDTQYF.

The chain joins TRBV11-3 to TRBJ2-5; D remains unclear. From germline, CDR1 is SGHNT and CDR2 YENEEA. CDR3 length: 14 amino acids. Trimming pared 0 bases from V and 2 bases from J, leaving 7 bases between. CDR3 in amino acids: CASSLEGRQETQYF. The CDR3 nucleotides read TGTGCCAGCAGCTTAGAGGGCCGGCAAGAGACCCAGTACTTC.

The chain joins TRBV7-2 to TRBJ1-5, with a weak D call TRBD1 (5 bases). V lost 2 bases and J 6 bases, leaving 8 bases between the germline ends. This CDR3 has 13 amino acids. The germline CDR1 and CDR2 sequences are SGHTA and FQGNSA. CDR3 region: CASSLTGGQPQHF. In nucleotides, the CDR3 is TGTGCCAGCAGCTTAACAGGCGGTCAGCCCCAGCATTTT.

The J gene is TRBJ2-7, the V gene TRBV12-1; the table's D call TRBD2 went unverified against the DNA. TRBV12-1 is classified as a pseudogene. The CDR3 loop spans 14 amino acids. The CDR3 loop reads CASSAAGTHHEQYF. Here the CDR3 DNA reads TGTGCCAGCAGCGCCGCCGGGACTCACCACGAGCAGTACTTC.

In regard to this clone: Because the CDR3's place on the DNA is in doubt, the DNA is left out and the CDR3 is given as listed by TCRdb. The CDR3 loop is CATSVPGENQPQHF. V and J are TRBV24-1 and TRBJ1-5; whether TRBD1, the table's D call, matches the DNA was not checked. The CDR3 has 14 amino acids, counting both end residues. Germline assignment: CDR1 KGHDR and CDR2 SFDVKD.